These 26 T cell receptor beta chains were sequenced from one sample in a study of CD8 T cells in ankylosing spondylitis. MiXCR, applied by TCRdb to the 5' RACE reads, yields one record per CDR3 protein. The sample holds hundreds of thousands of distinct CDR3 sequences, 15% to 20% seen once. Regarding the study as a whole: What seemed typical of ankylosing spondylitis blood was a TCR beta motif built from several highly homologous variants.

Their recognized antigens are unknown. Specimen: blood, either unsorted or a sorted T cell fraction (not recorded which). The receptors were gathered from a male donor with ankylosing spondylitis.

The rearrangement uses TRBV7-3 and TRBJ2-2; possible D gene TRBD2, 5 bases. CDR1 SGHTA and CDR2 FQGTGA come from the germline V gene. The CDR3 has 14 amino acids. V was shortened by 5 bases and J by 6 bases, with 13 bases between the two germline ends. In DNA form, the CDR3 reads TGTGCCAGCAGCAGGTGGTGGGGAGCCGGGGAGCTGTTTTTT. It is translated as CASSRWWGAGELFF.

This clonotype was seen only a few times. In DNA, the CDR3 is TGCAGTGCTAGGGACTCCTATAATTCACCCCTCCACTTT. It codes for CSARDSYNSPLHF. This rearrangement joins TRBV20-1 to TRBJ1-6, with D hard to call. CDR1 and CDR2 (germline): DFQATT, SNEGSKA (reference sequence). CDR3 length equals 13 residues. Trimming stripped 3 bases from V and 0 bases from J, with 3 bases between.

There are a few counts of this clonotype. The chain employs TRBV21-1 and TRBJ2-7; the table assigns TRBD2, which was not confirmed against the DNA. TRBV21-1 counts as a pseudogene. This CDR3 has 14 amino acids. CDR3 in amino acids: CASSKNREGYEQYF. CDR3 DNA: TGTGCCAGCAGCAAGAACAGGGAGGGTTACGAGCAGTACTTC.

This clonotype turned up a few times. The chain uses TRBV20-1 and TRBJ1-4; a possible D gene is TRBD1 (6 bases). V was trimmed by 6 bases and J by 4 bases, leaving 15 bases between them. Germline V gene sequence: CDR1 DFQATT, CDR2 SNEGSKA (reference sequence). The CDR3 extends over 14 amino acids. The CDR3 loop is CSARPAGVNEKLFF. The CDR3 coding sequence is TGCAGTGCCCGACCAGCAGGGGTTAATGAAAAACTGTTTTTT.

The chain employs TRBV25-1 and TRBJ1-4; D call uncertain. The CDR3 runs 16 residues. The ends were cut back, 1 base at V and 8 bases at J, with 17 bases in the middle. Germline CDR1 is MGHDK and CDR2 is SYGVNS. In DNA, the CDR3 is TGTGCCAGCAGTGAATTTTTGAGTGCGGGTGGCGAAAAACTGTTTTTT. It codes for CASSEFLSAGGEKLFF.

The chain combines TRBV28 with TRBJ2-7, with 7 positions matching TRBD2. J lost 6 bases, V lost 11 bases, and 10 bases had no gene match. This CDR3 is 12 amino acids long. In germline, CDR1 is MDHEN, CDR2 SYDVKM. Written as DNA, the CDR3 is TGTGCCGCGGGAGTGGTACGCAGCGAGCAGTACTTC. Translation gives CAAGVVRSEQYF.

As regards this clonotype: The missing conserved phenylalanine or tryptophan at the end of this CDR3 makes a read error likely. The rearrangement uses TRBV24-1 and TRBJ2-3; D remains unclear. Trimming removed 4 bases at V and 0 bases at J, with 4 bases between. Germline loops: CDR1 KGHDR, CDR2 SFDVKD. This CDR3 spans 13 amino acids. CDR3 protein: CATSDPSTDTQYL. The CDR3 DNA is TGTGCCACCAGTGACCCTAGCACAGATACGCAGTATTTG.

The rearrangement joins TRBV20-1 to TRBJ1-6; perhaps TRBD1 as D (6 bases). The CDR3 runs 14 residues. V lost 1 base, J lost 7 bases, and 11 bases lay in between. The germline CDR1 and CDR2 sequences are DFQATT and SNEGSKA (reference sequence). As DNA, the CDR3 is TGCAGTGCTAGAGTCGGGCAGGGGAATTCACCCCTCCACTTT. Translated, it gives CSARVGQGNSPLHF.

This clonotype turned up a few times. The chain combines TRBV27 with TRBJ1-5; D unclear. CDR1 MNHEY and CDR2 SMNVEV come from the germline V gene (reference sequence). This CDR3 has 17 amino acids. Trimming removed 5 bases at V and 0 bases at J, with 17 bases between. The CDR3 loop is CASSPKLRGYSNQPQHF. As DNA, the CDR3 is TGTGCCAGCAGTCCAAAGTTGAGAGGCTATAGCAATCAGCCCCAGCATTTT.

In its sample, this clonotype was seen a few times. This sequence joins TRBV7-8 and TRBJ2-7; D is ambiguous. The CDR3 sequence is 15 residues long. V lost 5 bases and J lost 0, with 14 bases in between. In germline, CDR1 is SGHVS, CDR2 FQNEAQ. This chain's CDR3 is CASSPSTASSYEQYF. The CDR3 DNA reads TGTGCCAGCAGCCCAAGCACAGCGAGCTCCTACGAGCAGTACTTC.

The J gene is TRBJ1-5, the V gene TRBV6-2 or TRBV6-3; tentative D call: TRBD1 (6 bases). Germline V lookup: CDR1 MNHEY, CDR2 SVGEGT. This CDR3 contains 13 residues. The V gene lost 6 bases and the J gene lost 5 bases, with 11 bases spanning the gap. This chain's CDR3 is CASSLQGHQPQHF. In nucleotides, the CDR3 is TGTGCCAGCAGCCTACAGGGCCATCAGCCCCAGCATTTT.

This clonotype was counted a few times. The rearrangement links TRBV12-3 or TRBV12-4 to TRBJ2-1, with 8 nucleotides matching TRBD2. The junction had 11 bases not matched to a gene; V was cut back by 4 bases and J by 12 bases. This CDR3 contains 14 residues. The CDR3 DNA reads as TGTGCCAGCAGTTCCTACCCGACTAGCGTTGCGCAGTTCTTC. It yields the protein CASSSYPTSVAQFF.

V is TRBV2 and J is TRBJ2-7; the match to TRBD2 covers 11 bases. The V and J ends lost 4 bases and 2 bases, in that order; junction bases with no gene match: 4. Germline lookup yields CDR1 SNHLY and CDR2 FYNNEI. The CDR3 length is 15 residues. The CDR3 DNA follows: TGTGCCAGCAGTGGTACTAGCGGGAGCACCTACGAGCAGTACTTC. It yields the protein CASSGTSGSTYEQYF.

A few counts support this clonotype. The chain employs TRBV6-1 and TRBJ2-2; 7 nucleotides agree with TRBD2. Germline values: CDR1 MNHNS, CDR2 SASEGT. After removal of 7 bases from V and 5 bases from J, the junction contained 13 bases not matched to a gene. The CDR3 covers 16 residues. CDR3 bases: TGTGCCAGCACCTTTACAGGCCGGGGGGTAACCGGGGAGCTGTTTTTT. Translated: CASTFTGRGVTGELFF.

This sequence joins TRBV5-1 and TRBJ2-7; TRBD1 might be the D (5 bases). The germline gives CDR1 SGHRS, CDR2 YFSETQ. CDR3 length: 14 amino acids. V lost 1 base to trimming and J lost 4 bases, with 12 bases between them. In DNA form, the CDR3 reads TGCGCCAGCAGCTTGCGCACCCAGGGTTACGAGCAGTACTTC. Translating gives CASSLRTQGYEQYF.

To note about this clonotype: A much larger clone differs by one base, so this may be a read error. The rearrangement joins TRBV20-1 to TRBJ1-1, with 10 bases lining up with TRBD1. This CDR3 has 14 residues. Germline V lookup: CDR1 DFQATT, CDR2 SNEGSKA (reference sequence). V lost 1 base and J lost 1; bases outside the gene matches: 0. CDR3 protein: CSARGDRGNTEAFF. For the CDR3, the DNA is TGCAGTGCTAGAGGGGACAGGGGGAACACTGAAGCTTTCTTT.

This chain links TRBV20-1 with TRBJ2-7; 8 bases map to TRBD1. Per germline, CDR1 DFQATT and CDR2 SNEGSKA (reference sequence). This CDR3 has 14 residues. Trimming at V came to 6 bases and at J to 2 bases, leaving 9 bases not matched to a gene. CDR3 loop: CSATTYRGAYEQYF. Written as DNA, the CDR3 is TGCAGTGCCACGACTTACAGGGGGGCCTACGAGCAGTACTTC.

This rearrangement joins TRBV9 to TRBJ2-1, with D uncertain. V lost 0 bases and J lost 4, with 11 bases in between. CDR3 size: 15 residues. In germline, CDR1 is SGDLS, CDR2 YYNGEE. CDR3 nucleotides: TGTGCCAGCAGCGTAGAGGGCGCTCTATACAATGAGCAGTTCTTC. This codes for CASSVEGALYNEQFF.

The rearrangement joins TRBV29-1 to TRBJ2-3; a weak D match, TRBD1 (6 bases). The CDR3 length is 14 residues. Germline V lookup: CDR1 SQVTM, CDR2 ANQGSEA. Deletions cut 1 base from V and 2 bases from J, with 10 bases between. The CDR3 region has the DNA TGCAGCGTTGAAGTGAGGGGGATCACAGATACGCAGTATTTT. Residues: CSVEVRGITDTQYF.

In this sample, this clonotype turned up a few times. The rearrangement links TRBV20-1 to TRBJ2-1; D not resolved. The CDR3 contains 10 residues. Germline V gene sequence: CDR1 DFQATT, CDR2 SNEGSKA (reference sequence). Trimming shortened V by 4 bases and J by 10 bases, and 8 bases separated the two germline ends. CDR3 sequence (DNA): TGCAGTGCTATGACAAAAGAGCAGTTCTTC. This codes for CSAMTKEQFF.

This clonotype was recorded a few times. The V gene is TRBV2, the J gene TRBJ2-1; possibly TRBD2 for D (5 bases). This CDR3 comprises 14 residues. Germline values: CDR1 SNHLY, CDR2 FYNNEI. Trimming stripped 4 bases from V and 2 bases from J, with 9 bases between. The CDR3 bases are TGTGCCAGCAGTGCTAGCAAGCCCTACAATGAGCAGTTCTTC. Translating gives CASSASKPYNEQFF.

This clonotype showed up many times. The genes are TRBV6-1 and TRBJ1-2, with D unclear. Trimming left V 0 bases short and J 0 bases short, with 5 bases between. Germline V gene sequence: CDR1 MNHNS, CDR2 SASEGT. The CDR3 extends over 14 amino acids. CDR3 DNA sequence: TGTGCCAGCAGTGAAGCCAGGACTAACTATGGCTACACCTTC. This sequence encodes CASSEARTNYGYTF.

The sample holds a few counts of this clonotype. V and J are TRBV28 and TRBJ1-3, with unresolved D. V was shortened by 2 bases and J by 4 bases, with 12 bases between the two germline ends. Germline V lookup: CDR1 MDHEN, CDR2 SYDVKM. This CDR3 is 15 amino acids long. DNA for the CDR3: TGTGCCAGCAGTTTACTCGGGCGGTCGGGAAACACCATATATTTT. Translating gives CASSLLGRSGNTIYF.

This clonotype showed up just a few times. The CDR3 sequence is CASSQVTGGSSYNEQFF. In nucleotides, the CDR3 is TGTGCCAGCAGCCAAGTTACCGGGGGCAGCTCCTACAATGAGCAGTTCTTC. The rearrangement links TRBV3-1 to TRBJ2-1; TRBD1 or TRBD2 may be the D gene (6 bases each). This CDR3 is built from 17 residues. Trimming removed 1 base at V and 0 bases at J, with 13 bases between. Germline CDR1 reads LGHDT; CDR2 reads YNNKEL (reference sequence).

This clonotype appeared a few times. The chain carries TRBV6-2 or TRBV6-3 and TRBJ1-2, with TRBD1 matching over 10 bases. The V gene end was trimmed by 5 bases and the J gene end by 5 bases; junction bases not matched to a gene: 17. The CDR3 is 18 residues long. Germline V gene lookup returns CDR1 MNHEY and CDR2 SVGEGT. CDR3 region: CASSPTGTGVLTTYGYTF. The DNA for the CDR3 is TGTGCCAGCAGTCCCACCGGGACAGGGGTTTTAACGACGTATGGCTACACCTTC.

V usage is TRBV24-1 and J usage is TRBJ2-1; 7 nucleotides match TRBD2. The CDR3 contains 13 residues. In germline, CDR1 is KGHDR, CDR2 SFDVKD. V dropped 9 bases and J dropped 4; count of bases not matched to a gene: 5. The CDR3 nucleotides read TGTGCCACCGCCCCTAGCGGATACAATGAGCAGTTCTTC. It yields the protein CATAPSGYNEQFF.